This T cell receptor beta chain was sequenced for a study of cytomegalovirus exposure and HLA in healthy donors. Notes on the study in general: CMV serostatus was the only recorded immune exposure for donors. The investigators catalogued 150 to 200 TCR beta chains as cytomegalovirus-associated. Because they were indistinguishable, some V segments, including TRBV6-2 and TRBV6-3, were excluded.

This CDR3 region has 14 residues. Germline V gene lookup returns CDR1 SGHVS and CDR2 FNYEAQ. The V gene lost 1 base and the J gene lost 5 bases, with 11 bases spanning the gap. Primers: 60 Vbeta forward and 13 Jbeta reverse. This table comes from immunoSEQ multiplex PCR, and its TCRdb copy is limited to in-frame clones, with some not included. The top ten clones hold 1% of a sample with 210,000 or so clones, approximately 90% of them seen once. Remarks on this clone: The target antigen is unknown.

The chain joins TRBV7-6 to TRBJ1-1; a possible D gene is TRBD1 (5 bases). The receptor's source is a woman aged 18-29 years in good health and CMV-seronegative. Material for sequencing was PBMCs. The CDR3 is CASSLGGASTEAFF. The CDR3 DNA sequence: TGTGCCAGCAGCTTAGGGGGCGCGAGTACTGAAGCTTTCTTT.